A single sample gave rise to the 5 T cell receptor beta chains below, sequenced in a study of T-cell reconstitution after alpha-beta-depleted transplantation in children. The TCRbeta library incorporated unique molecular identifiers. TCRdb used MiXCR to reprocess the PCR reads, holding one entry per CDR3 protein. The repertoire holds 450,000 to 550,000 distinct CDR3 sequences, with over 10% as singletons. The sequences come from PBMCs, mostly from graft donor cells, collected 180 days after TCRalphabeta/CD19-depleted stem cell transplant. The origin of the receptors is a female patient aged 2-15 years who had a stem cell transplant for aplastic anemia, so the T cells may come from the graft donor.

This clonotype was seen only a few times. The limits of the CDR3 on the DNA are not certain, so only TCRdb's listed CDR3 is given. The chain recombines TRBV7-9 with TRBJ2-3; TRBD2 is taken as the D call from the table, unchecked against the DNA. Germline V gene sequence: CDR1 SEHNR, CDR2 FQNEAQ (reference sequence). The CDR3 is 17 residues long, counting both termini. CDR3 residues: CASSFGPGPGSTDTQYF.

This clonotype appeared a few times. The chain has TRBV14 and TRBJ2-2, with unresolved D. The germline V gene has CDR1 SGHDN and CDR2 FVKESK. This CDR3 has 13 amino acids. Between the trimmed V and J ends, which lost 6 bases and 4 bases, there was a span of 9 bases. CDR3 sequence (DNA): TGTGCCAGCAGTGGAATCATCACCGGGGAGCTGTTTTTT. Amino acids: CASSGIITGELFF.

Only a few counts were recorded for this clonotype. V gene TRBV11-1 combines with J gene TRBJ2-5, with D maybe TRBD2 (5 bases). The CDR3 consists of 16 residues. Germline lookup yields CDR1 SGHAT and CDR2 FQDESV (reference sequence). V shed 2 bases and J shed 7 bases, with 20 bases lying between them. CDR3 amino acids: CASSLSGHGEWLTQYF. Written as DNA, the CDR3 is TGTGCCAGCAGCTTATCGGGCCACGGGGAATGGTTGACCCAGTACTTC.

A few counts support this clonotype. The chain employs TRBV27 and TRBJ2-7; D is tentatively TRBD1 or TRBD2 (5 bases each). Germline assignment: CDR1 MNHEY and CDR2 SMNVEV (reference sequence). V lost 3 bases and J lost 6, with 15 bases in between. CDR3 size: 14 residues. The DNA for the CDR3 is TGTGCCAGCAGTTTGGTTCGAGGGGTTCCCGAGCAGTACGTC. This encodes CASSLVRGVPEQYV.

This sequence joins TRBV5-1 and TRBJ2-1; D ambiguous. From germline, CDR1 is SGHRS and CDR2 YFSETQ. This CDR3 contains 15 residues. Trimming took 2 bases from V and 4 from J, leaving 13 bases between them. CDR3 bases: TGCGCCAGCAGCTTTTTTATACTGGCTTACAATGAGCAGTTCTTC. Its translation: CASSFFILAYNEQFF. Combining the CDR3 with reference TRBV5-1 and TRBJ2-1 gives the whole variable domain KAGVTQTPRYLIKTRGQQVTLSCSPISGHRSVSWYQQTPGQGLQFLFEYFSETQRNKGNFPGRFSGRQFSNSRSEMNVSTLELGDSALYLCASSFFILAYNEQFFGPGTRLTVL.